This T cell receptor (beta chain) derives from a study of cytomegalovirus exposure and HLA in healthy donors. Whole-study results and caveats: The classifier reportedly diagnosed cytomegalovirus status with high sensitivity and specificity. The study carried out a later analysis of TCR beta sequences. It associated 16,951 of them with specific HLA alleles at a false discovery rate of 0.05.

PCR employed 60 Vbeta and 13 Jbeta primers. TCRdb's copy holds only in-frame clones and misses some; the assay was immunoSEQ multiplex PCR. Among about 200,000 clones, approximately 78% were seen once, and the ten largest hold 6.5%. Unmatched junction bases numbered 2, after V lost 0 bases and J lost 11 bases. This CDR3 has 13 amino acids. Germline V gene lookup returns CDR1 LNHNV and CDR2 YYDKDF (reference sequence). Regarding this clone: Its target is unknown.

The source of this sequence is a woman aged 45-59 years in good health and CMV-seropositive. The chain carries TRBV15 and TRBJ2-5, with 11 bases aligning to TRBD1. Sequencing used PBMCs. CDR3 region: CATSRDRDRGQYF. The CDR3 bases are TGTGCCACCAGCAGAGATCGGGACAGGGGGCAGTACTTC. Filled out from reference TRBV15 and TRBJ2-5, the complete variable domain reads DAMVIQNPRYQVTQFGKPVTLSCSQTLNHNVMYWYQQKSSQAPKLLFHYYDKDFNNEADTPDNFQSRRPNTSFCFLDIRSPGLGDTAMYLCATSRDRDRGQYFGPGTRLLVL.